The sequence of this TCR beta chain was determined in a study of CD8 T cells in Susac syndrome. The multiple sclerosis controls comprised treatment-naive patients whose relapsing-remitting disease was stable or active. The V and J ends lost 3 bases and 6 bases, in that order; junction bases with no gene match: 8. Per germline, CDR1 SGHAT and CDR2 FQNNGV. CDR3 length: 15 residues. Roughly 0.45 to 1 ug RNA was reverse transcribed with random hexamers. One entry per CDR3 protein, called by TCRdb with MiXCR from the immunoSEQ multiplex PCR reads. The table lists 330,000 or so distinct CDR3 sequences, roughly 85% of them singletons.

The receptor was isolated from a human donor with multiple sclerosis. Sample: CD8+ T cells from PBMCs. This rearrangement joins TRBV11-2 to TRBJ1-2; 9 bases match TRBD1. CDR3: CASSLYGTGKDGYTF. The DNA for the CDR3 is TGTGCCAGCAGCTTGTACGGGACAGGGAAGGATGGCTACACCTTC.